This TCR beta chain appears in the sequencing data of a study of cytomegalovirus exposure and HLA in healthy donors. V shed 8 bases, J shed 9 bases, and the junction held 14 bases outside the gene matches. The germline V gene has CDR1 SGHRS and CDR2 YFSETQ. The CDR3 sequence is 14 residues long. As concerns this clone: The antigen is unknown.

Notes on the study in general: Earlier results showed most TCR beta V segments being productive about 87% or about 30% of the time. Trimming of TCR beta V- and J-genes showed a link, identified in a later analysis, to a missense DCLRE1C variant.

The PCR was carried out with 60 Vbeta primers and 13 Jbeta primers. Under the authors' procedure: Unique TCR beta chains numbered approximately 80 million in a later analysis, with about 9.9 million shared. Repertoires were generated with immunoSEQ multiplex PCR, while TCRdb's copy carries only in-frame clones and drops some. That table supplies the V and J calls and clone size; D and trimming were determined from the DNA. The sample consists of about 76,000 clones, approximately 80% of them appearing once. The chain has TRBV5-1 and TRBJ2-1; 7 nucleotides align to TRBD2. This TCR was sampled from a young woman in good health and CMV-seronegative. Sequenced material: PBMCs. In DNA, the CDR3 is TGCGCCAGGTGCCTGGGGGAGGGCTTTTGTGAGCAGTTCTTC. As protein: CARCLGEGFCEQFF.